This entry describes one TCR beta chain. As yet, its antigen is unknown. The data stem from a study of cytomegalovirus exposure and HLA in healthy donors. Findings and caveats of the study: Within the data, a cluster of highly shared sequence variants was likely a sequencing artifact.

In the PCR, 60 Vbeta and 13 Jbeta primers were used. Sequenced by immunoSEQ multiplex PCR; TCRdb stores in-frame clones only, minus some. The sample includes hundreds of thousands of clones, approximately 88% of them seen just once. The germline gives CDR1 LNHDA, CDR2 SQIVND (reference sequence). V lost 3 bases to trimming and J lost 1 base, with 9 bases between them. The CDR3 consists of 15 residues. The chain combines TRBV19 with TRBJ2-2, with D possibly matching TRBD1 (6 bases). The sequenced material came from PBMCs. This TCR derives from a boy aged 2 to 10 in good health and CMV-seronegative. The CDR3: CASSMAQGNTGELFF. CDR3 nucleotide sequence: TGTGCCAGTAGTATGGCACAGGGGAACACCGGGGAGCTGTTTTTT.